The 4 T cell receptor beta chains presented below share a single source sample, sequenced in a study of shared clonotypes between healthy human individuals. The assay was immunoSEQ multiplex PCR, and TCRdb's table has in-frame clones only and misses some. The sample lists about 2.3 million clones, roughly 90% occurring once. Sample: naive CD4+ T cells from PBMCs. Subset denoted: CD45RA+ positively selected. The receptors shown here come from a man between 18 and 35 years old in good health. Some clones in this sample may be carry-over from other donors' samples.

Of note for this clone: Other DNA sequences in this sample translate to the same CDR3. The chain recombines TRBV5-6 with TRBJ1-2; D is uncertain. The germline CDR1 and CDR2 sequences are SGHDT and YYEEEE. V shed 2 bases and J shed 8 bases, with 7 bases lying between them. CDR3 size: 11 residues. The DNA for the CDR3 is TGTGCCAGCAGCTTTGGCGGAGGCTACACCTTC. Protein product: CASSFGGGYTF.

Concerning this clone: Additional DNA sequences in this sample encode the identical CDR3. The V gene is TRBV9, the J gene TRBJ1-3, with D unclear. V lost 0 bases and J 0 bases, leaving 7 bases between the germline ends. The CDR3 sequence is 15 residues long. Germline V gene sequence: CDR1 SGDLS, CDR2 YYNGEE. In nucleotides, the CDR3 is TGTGCCAGCAGCGTAGAGGGCCTCTCTGGAAACACCATATATTTT. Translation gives CASSVEGLSGNTIYF.

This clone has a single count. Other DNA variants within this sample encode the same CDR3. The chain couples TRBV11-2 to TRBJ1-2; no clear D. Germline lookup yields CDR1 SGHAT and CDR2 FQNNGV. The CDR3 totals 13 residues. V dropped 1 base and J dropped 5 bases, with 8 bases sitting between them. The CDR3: CASSLGGIYGYTF. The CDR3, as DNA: TGTGCCAGCAGCTTAGGCGGGATTTATGGCTACACCTTC.

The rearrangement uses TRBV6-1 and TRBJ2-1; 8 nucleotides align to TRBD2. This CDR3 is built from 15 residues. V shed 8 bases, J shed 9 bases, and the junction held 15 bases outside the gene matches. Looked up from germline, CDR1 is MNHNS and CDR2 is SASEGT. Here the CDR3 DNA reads TGTGCCAGCTCTAAGTTCCGGGAGGGCTCGGTTGAGCAGTTCTTC. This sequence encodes CASSKFREGSVEQFF.